The rows below give T cell receptor beta chains drawn from one sample of a study of T cells after yellow fever vaccination. TCRdb recomputed calls from the 5' RACE reads with MiXCR, one row per CDR3 protein. The sample lists approximately 34,000 distinct CDR3 sequences; 6.5% to 8.5% were seen once. Sequencing was performed on PBMCs, either bulk or a sorted T-cell subset (CD4+, CD8+, memory, or dextramer-sorted; not recorded which), taken on the day of the first yellow fever vaccination. Receptor source: a man between 18 and 35 years old who received the YFV17D yellow fever vaccine. CDR3s include the opening cysteine and the closing phenylalanine or tryptophan. Each record gives: D gene, V gene, J gene, clone size, CDR3 DNA, CDR3 protein. A D gene is named only where the DNA matches it firmly. Only part of the rows carry a size: once, few, many, or a class if the clone is expanded.

TRBD2	TRBV6-2/TRBV6-3	TRBJ2-1	many	TGTGCCAGCAAACTCAGCGGGACCTACAATGAGCAGTTCTTC	CASKLSGTYNEQFF
TRBD2	TRBV20-1	TRBJ2-1	many	TGCAGTGCTAGATTCTCCTACCGGGGGGTGAATGAGCAGTTCTTC	CSARFSYRGVNEQFF
TRBD2	TRBV7-2	TRBJ2-3	many	TGTGCCAGCAGCATTAGCGGGGGGGGGGTAGATACGCAGTATTTT	CASSISGGGVDTQYF
NA	TRBV2	TRBJ2-1	many	TGTGCCAGCAGTGAATGGACGGAAGACAATGAGCAGTTCTTC	CASSEWTEDNEQFF
TRBD1	TRBV6-6	TRBJ2-3	many	TGTGCCAGCATAAGGACAGGGGGTGATACGCAGTATTTT	CASIRTGGDTQYF
TRBD2	TRBV9	TRBJ2-1	many	TGTGCCAGCAGCGTAGGTATGCGGGGGGGCGATTCCTACAATGAGCAGTTCTTC	CASSVGMRGGDSYNEQFF
NA	TRBV4-2	TRBJ1-1	NA	TGTGCCAGCAGCCCTGGCCTCCCGTGTGGCACTGAAGCTTTCTTT	CASSPGLPCGTEAFF
NA	TRBV5-4	TRBJ2-1	many	TGTGCCAGCAGACCCCTCGGCTCCTACAATGAGCAGTTCTTC	CASRPLGSYNEQFF
NA	TRBV20-1	TRBJ2-3	many	TGCAGTGCTAGAGAATGGGCTACAGATACGCAGTATTTT	CSAREWATDTQYF
NA	TRBV2	TRBJ1-6	many	TGTGCCAGCAGTGTAGTGGGGGGGCCTAATTCACCCCTCCACTTT	CASSVVGGPNSPLHF
NA	TRBV5-1	TRBJ1-2	NA	TGCGCCAGCAGCTTGGAAGGGACGGAGTATGGCTACACCTTC	CASSLEGTEYGYTF
NA	TRBV7-9	TRBJ1-5	many	TGTGCCAGCAGCGTAGGACCAGGGATGGGCCAGCCCCAGCATTTT	CASSVGPGMGQPQHF
TRBD1	TRBV28	TRBJ1-2	many	TGTGCCAGCAGTTTTTTGTCCGTAGGGACAGGGGACGCCTATGGCTACACCTTC	CASSFLSVGTGDAYGYTF
TRBD1	TRBV7-2	TRBJ1-1	many	TGTGCCAGCAGCTTAGGACAGGGGGTTGGATACACTGAAGCTTTCTTT	CASSLGQGVGYTEAFF
NA	TRBV10-1	TRBJ2-1	many	TGCGCCAGCAGTGAGTCCTTGGGGGAAGGTTTTAGTGAGCAGTTCTTC	CASSESLGEGFSEQFF
TRBD1	TRBV7-2	TRBJ2-7	many	TGTGCCAGCAGCCGAACAGGGGGTAGCGCCTACGAGCAGTACTTC	CASSRTGGSAYEQYF
NA	TRBV7-9	TRBJ1-4	many	TGTGCCAGCAGCTTAAGACAGGCAAATGAAAAACTGTTTTTT	CASSLRQANEKLFF
TRBD2	TRBV11-2	TRBJ2-1	many	TGTGCCAGCAGCTCGGGACTAGCGGGGGGGCTTTCGGTCGCTGAGCAGTTCTTC	CASSSGLAGGLSVAEQFF
TRBD1	TRBV3-1	TRBJ2-5	many	TGTGCCAGCAGCCAAGACCCCGTCGGGACAGGGGGCGCGGAGACCCAGTACTTC	CASSQDPVGTGGAETQYF
NA	TRBV5-1	TRBJ2-7	many	TGCGCCAGCGGAACGACTTCTAGCTCCTACGAGCAGTACTTC	CASGTTSSSYEQYF
NA	TRBV20-1	TRBJ2-7	many	TGCAGTGCTTCCCAGGGGCTGGAGCAGTACTTC	CSASQGLEQYF
NA	TRBV6-5	TRBJ2-7	many	TGTGCCAGCAGTTACGGGACCCCCCTCGGCGAGCAGTACTTC	CASSYGTPLGEQYF
NA	TRBV11-2	TRBJ2-7	many	TGTGCCAGCAGCCCGCTAGGGGACACCCTCTTGGGGGAGCAGTACTTC	CASSPLGDTLLGEQYF
NA	TRBV20-1	TRBJ1-1	NA	TGCAGTGCTAGCAGGGGACTACTAACCACTGAAGCTTTCTTT	CSASRGLLTTEAFF
NA	TRBV20-1	TRBJ2-5	few	TGCAGTGCTAGAGAAGGTAGCCGGGAGACCCAGTACTTC	CSAREGSRETQYF
TRBD2	TRBV5-1	TRBJ2-3	many	TGCGCCAGCAGCCAAACCGGGGGGGTTAGCACAGATACGCAGTATTTT	CASSQTGGVSTDTQYF
NA	TRBV28	TRBJ1-4	many	TGTGCCAGCAGTTTACCGGGGGCCAGTGAAAAACTGTTTTTT	CASSLPGASEKLFF
NA	TRBV4-3	TRBJ1-1	many	TGCGCCAGCAGCCAAGGGGCAGGTTGGAACACTGAAGCTTTCTTT	CASSQGAGWNTEAFF
TRBD1	TRBV27	TRBJ2-7	many	TGTGCCAGCAGTATCGGACAGGGGGCTTACGAGCAGTACTTC	CASSIGQGAYEQYF
NA	TRBV4-2	TRBJ2-3	many	TGTGCCAGCAGCCAAGATTTCGGGATATCAGATACGCAGTATTTT	CASSQDFGISDTQYF
NA	TRBV7-2	TRBJ2-1	many	TGTGCCAGCAGCAAACTAGCCAATGAGCAGTTCTTC	CASSKLANEQFF
TRBD1	TRBV20-1	TRBJ1-5	many	TGCAGTGCTATCGACCTTGGGACAGGCAATCAGCCCCAGCATTTT	CSAIDLGTGNQPQHF
NA	TRBV11-2	TRBJ1-6	few	TGTGCCAGCAGCTTAGCTGGGTACTATAATTCACCCCTCCACTTT	CASSLAGYYNSPLHF
NA	TRBV4-1	TRBJ1-6	NA	TGCGCCAGCAGCCGAGGGGAGAGCTCCTATAATTCACCCCTCCACTTT	CASSRGESSYNSPLHF
TRBD1	TRBV29-1	TRBJ2-1	many	TGCAGCTCACGGGACAGGGGGTTCGACAATGAGCAGTTCTTC	CSSRDRGFDNEQFF
TRBD1	TRBV18	TRBJ2-5	few	TGTGCCAGCTCTCACGGACAGGAACAAGAGACCCAGTACTTC	CASSHGQEQETQYF
TRBD1	TRBV2	TRBJ1-1	many	TGTGCCAGCAACAGGGGGCAAGGAACTGAAGCTTTCTTT	CASNRGQGTEAFF
TRBD2	TRBV7-3	TRBJ2-1	many	TGTGCCAGCAGCTCGTCCGGGACTAGCGGGGGGAATGAGCAGTTCTTC	CASSSSGTSGGNEQFF
NA	TRBV4-3	TRBJ1-2	few	TGCGCCAGCAGCCAAGATTTGGGGGCCGGGGGCTACACCTTC	CASSQDLGAGGYTF
NA	TRBV27	TRBJ2-1	many	TGTGCCAGCAGTGATGGCCACTACAATGAGCAGTTCTTC	CASSDGHYNEQFF
NA	TRBV6-5	TRBJ1-2	many	TGTGCCAGCAGTTACTCGAACGATAATGGCTACACCTTC	CASSYSNDNGYTF
TRBD2	TRBV3-1	TRBJ2-3	few	TGTGCCAGCTGCCCCCCGCCTGGCGGGGGGGTGGCAGATACGCAGTATTTT	CASCPPPGGGVADTQYF
NA	TRBV5-1	TRBJ1-1	many	TGCGCCAGCAGCCCTTGGGTGGGCGGTGAAGCTTTCTTT	CASSPWVGGEAFF
NA	TRBV6-5	TRBJ1-2	NA	TGTGCCAGCAGTTACTTAAGGGGAGACTATGGCTACACCTTC	CASSYLRGDYGYTF
NA	TRBV6-7	TRBJ1-2	many	TGTGCCAGCCTGGGCAGGACTATTAACTATGGCTACACCTTC	CASLGRTINYGYTF
NA	TRBV20-1	TRBJ1-2	many	TGCAGTGCTAGTCGTCCGGGGGACAACTATGGCTACACCTTC	CSASRPGDNYGYTF
NA	TRBV7-2	TRBJ2-7	many	TGTGCCAGCAGCTCCCAGGTGGCTAGTAAACCCTACGAGCAGTACTTC	CASSSQVASKPYEQYF
TRBD1	TRBV18	TRBJ1-4	few	TGTGCCAGCTCACAGGGACAGAGGAATGAAAAACTGTTTTTT	CASSQGQRNEKLFF
TRBD2	TRBV12-3/TRBV12-4	TRBJ2-3	NA	TGTGCCAGCCAGCCGCAGGGAGCGGGGGGGGAAGATACGCAGTATTTT	CASQPQGAGGEDTQYF
TRBD1	TRBV5-1	TRBJ2-3	many	TGCGCCAGCATGGTAGGCACAGGGGGAACGGATACGCAGTATTTT	CASMVGTGGTDTQYF
TRBD1	TRBV24-1	TRBJ2-3	few	TGTGCCACCAGTGAAGACAGGGTCGCAGATACGCAGTATTTT	CATSEDRVADTQYF
NA	TRBV7-6	TRBJ2-3	many	TGTGCCAGCAGCTTAGGGACAGATACGCAGTATTTT	CASSLGTDTQYF
TRBD1	TRBV5-1	TRBJ2-7	few	TGCGCCAGCAGCTTGGGACAGGGGTTCTCCTACGAGCAGTACTTC	CASSLGQGFSYEQYF
NA	TRBV7-9	TRBJ1-1	many	TGTGCCAGCAGAAATTCCTACGGGGAGACTGAAGCTTTCTTT	CASRNSYGETEAFF
NA	TRBV7-2	TRBJ2-3	many	TGTGCCAGCAGCTTAGCCTCCTTCCAGGGGTATACGCAGTATTTT	CASSLASFQGYTQYF
NA	TRBV5-1	TRBJ2-3	few	TGCGCCAGCAATAGGGGTGGAAGCACAGATACGCAGTATTTT	CASNRGGSTDTQYF
NA	TRBV12-3/TRBV12-4	TRBJ1-4	many	TGTGCCAGCAGTTTAGCGTTGGGGGGTCTGTTGTTTTTT	CASSLALGGLLFF